What follows is one T cell receptor (beta chain) and its context. The sample comes from a study of blood T cell repertoires in COVID-19. Study background: The study drew acute and convalescent COVID-19 samples from the United States, Italy and Spain. The analysed material was cDNA or gDNA that came from T cells, B-cell-depleted T cells, or PBMCs.

Authors' methods: Researchers report that nucleated cell counts were estimated from reference gene primer amplification. The data were produced by immunoSEQ multiplex PCR, yet TCRdb's version contains in-frame clones alone and is incomplete. D and trimming come from the DNA, and the V and J calls and clone size come from that table. The sample records approximately 60,000 clones, just over 85% being singletons. This receptor was obtained from a man between 50 and 59 years old with active COVID-19. The sequencing input was peripheral blood.

This CDR3 is CASSLADSGRGRNEQYF. The CDR3 nucleotides are TGTGCCAGCAGCTTAGCGGATAGCGGGAGGGGTCGGAACGAGCAGTACTTC. The rearrangement links TRBV7-9 to TRBJ2-7; 11 nucleotides align to TRBD2. V lost 0 bases, J lost 5 bases, and 9 bases stayed unmatched. Germline CDR1 SEHNR, CDR2 FQNEAQ (reference sequence). CDR3 length: 17 residues.